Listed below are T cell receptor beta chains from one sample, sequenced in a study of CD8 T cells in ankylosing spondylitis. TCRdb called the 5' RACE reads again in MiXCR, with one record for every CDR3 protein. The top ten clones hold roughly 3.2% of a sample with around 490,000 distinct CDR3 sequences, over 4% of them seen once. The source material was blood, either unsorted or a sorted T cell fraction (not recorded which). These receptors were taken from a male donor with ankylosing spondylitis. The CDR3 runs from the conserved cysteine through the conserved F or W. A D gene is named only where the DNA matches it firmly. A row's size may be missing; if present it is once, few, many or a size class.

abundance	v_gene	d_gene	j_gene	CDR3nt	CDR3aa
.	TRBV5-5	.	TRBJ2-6	TGTGCCAGCAGCTTGGTCATGTCAACGGACGTCCTGACTTTC	CASSLVMSTDVLTF
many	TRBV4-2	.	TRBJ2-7	TGTGCCAGCAGCCAAGAGGTCAGGGCACCCTACGAGCAGTACTTC	CASSQEVRAPYEQYF
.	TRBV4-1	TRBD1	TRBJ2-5	TGCGCCAGCAGCCAAGATCCGACAGGGGAGACCCCGTACTTC	CASSQDPTGETPYF
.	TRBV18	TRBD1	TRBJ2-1	TGTGCCTCAACGGGACAGGGAATCAATGAGCAGTTCTTC	CASTGQGINEQFF
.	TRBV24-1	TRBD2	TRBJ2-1	TGTGCCACCAGTCCCCCCTGGACTAGCGGGAAAGGGACCTACAATGAGCAGTTCTTC	CATSPPWTSGKGTYNEQFF
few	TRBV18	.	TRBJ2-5	TGTGCCAGCTCATCGGCAGCCACCTACGTTAAAGAGACCCAGTACTTC	CASSSAATYVKETQYF
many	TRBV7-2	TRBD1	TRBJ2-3	TGTGCCAGCAGCTTGATGATGACAGGGGCAGATACGCAGTATTTT	CASSLMMTGADTQYF
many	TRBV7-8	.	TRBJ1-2	TGTGCCAGCAGCTTAGGGCCAGGAAATAACTATGGCTACACCTTC	CASSLGPGNNYGYTF
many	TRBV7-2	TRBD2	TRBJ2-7	TGTGCCAGCAGCCCAACTACCATGCCCGGGACTAGCAGCTTC	CASSPTTMPGTSSF
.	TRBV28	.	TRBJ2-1	TGTGCCAGCAGTTTACTGGGGGGAGGTAACAATGAGCAGTTCTTC	CASSLLGGGNNEQFF
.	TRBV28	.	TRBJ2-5	TGTGCCAGCACCTTGGGACTTCTCCAAGAGACCCAGTACTTC	CASTLGLLQETQYF
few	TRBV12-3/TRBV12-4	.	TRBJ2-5	TGTGCCAGCAGCACAAACGCCCGAAAAGAGACCCAGTACTTC	CASSTNARKETQYF
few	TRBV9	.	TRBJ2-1	TGTGCCAGCAGCGTAGATGCAGGGAGAGTAGATAATGAGCAGTTCTTC	CASSVDAGRVDNEQFF
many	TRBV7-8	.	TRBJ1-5	TGTGCCAGCAGCCCGAACCGGGAGCAGAAACAGCCCCAGCATTTT	CASSPNREQKQPQHF